This TCR beta chain was sequenced during a study of STAT5B mutations in CD4+ large granular lymphocyte leukemia (dated by TCRdb to about 2022). Background on the whole study: Among the healthy controls, the CDR3 'QG' motif was associated with a particular HLA allele. Flow cytometry on FACSCanto II or FACSVerse confirmed that purified fractions exceeded 95% purity among lymphocytes. The study compared the TCRbeta repertoires of patients with CD4+ T-cell large granular lymphocyte leukemia against those of healthy blood donors. Results the study describes overall, beyond this receptor: Data were not HLA-matched; higher clonality in CD4+ versus CD8+ T-LGLL could reflect the relatively small sample size. CD4-sorted patient repertoires appeared more clonal than healthy CD4+ repertoires, and this difference persisted after removing the putative leukemic clones. Each patient's main leukemic clonotypes were private, but approximately 27% of these clonotypes showed up at low frequency in the non-leukemic repertoires of other patients.

The immunoSEQ assay at survey resolution was applied to genomic DNA for sequencing of TCRbeta rearrangements. In the original analysis: In the TCR sequencing data, the smallest productive clonotype frequency that could be detected was 2.59 x 10-5. Analyses included only productive TCRbeta rearrangements, meaning complete and in-frame sequences. Sample clonality was computed as Simpson clonality in the immunoSEQ Analyzer version 3.0. Based on frequency, clones were grouped as very rare, small, medium, large (1-20%) or hyperexpanded (>20%). Generation probabilities were estimated with OLGA 1.2.3, V-gene circos plots were generated with VDJtools, specificities were searched for in VDJdb, and CDR3 motifs were identified with GLIPH. TCRdb obtained this table from immuneACCESS and retained in-frame rearrangements with V and J assigned. These tables miss some clones; where compared with another copy, unresolved V genes account for less than half of the shortfall, and the remainder is unexplained. V, J and clone size are those of that table, while D and trimming were read from the DNA. The sample contains roughly 40,000 clones, approximately 86% of them found a single time. In total, the top ten clones hold 2.6% of the sample.

Buffy coats from 37 blood donors, supplied by the Finnish Red Cross blood service, were used as healthy controls. All TCR-sequenced material derived from peripheral blood: patient blood samples and healthy donor buffy coats. Ficoll-Hypaque gradient centrifugation was used to isolate peripheral blood mononuclear cells. For the healthy controls, CD4+ cells were obtained from buffy coats by magnetic purification. Genomic DNA was extracted using the Gentra Puregene Cell and Tissue kit, and a Qubit 2.0 fluorometer was used to quantify it. A remark on this clone: There is no known antigen for this receptor. Base qualities are missing; no much larger clone stands one base away.

Sample: CD4+ T cells from blood buffy coats. This TCR was recovered from a human donor in good health.

The sequenced DNA is TGTGCCAGCTCCGGGGTGCCCATGAACACTGAAGCTTTCTTT. It is translated as CASSGVPMNTEAFF. The chain was built from TRBV18 and TRBJ1-1, with an unclear D gene assignment. V and J lose 6 bases and 0 bases, and a span of 11 bases separates them. CDR1 and CDR2, per the germline V gene, are KGHSH and LQKENI. Including the terminal cysteine and phenylalanine, the CDR3 comprises 14 residues. Solely the CDR3 DNA is kept, with 42 bases framed from the first base. The entire variable domain, with the stretches around the CDR3 drawn from the reference TRBV18 and TRBJ1-1 proteins, is NAGVMQNPRHLVRRRGQEARLRCSPMKGHSHVYWYRQLPEEGLKFMVYLQKENIIDESGMPKERFSAEFPKEGPSILRIQQVVRGDSAAYFCASSGVPMNTEAFFGQGTRLTVV.